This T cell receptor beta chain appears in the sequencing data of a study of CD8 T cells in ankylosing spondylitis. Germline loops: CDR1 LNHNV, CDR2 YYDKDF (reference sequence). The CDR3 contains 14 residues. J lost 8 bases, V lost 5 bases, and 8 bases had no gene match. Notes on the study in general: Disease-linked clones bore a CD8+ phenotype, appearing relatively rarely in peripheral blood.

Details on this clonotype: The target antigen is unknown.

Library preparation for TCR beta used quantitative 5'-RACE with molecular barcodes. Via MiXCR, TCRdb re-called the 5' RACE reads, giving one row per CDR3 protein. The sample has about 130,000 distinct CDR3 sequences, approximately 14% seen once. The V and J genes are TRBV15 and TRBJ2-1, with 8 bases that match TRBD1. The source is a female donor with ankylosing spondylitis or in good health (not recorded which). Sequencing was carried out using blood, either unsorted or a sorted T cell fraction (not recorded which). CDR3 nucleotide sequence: TGTGCCACCAGCCCTCAGGGGGCGGCCGATGAGCAGTTCTTC. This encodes CATSPQGAADEQFF.